These 13 T cell receptor beta chains share one sample of origin, sequenced in a study of T cell responses to AZD1222 COVID-19 vaccine. TCRdb keeps only in-frame clones here, not all; method: immunoSEQ multiplex PCR. The repertoire holds around 60,000 clones, around 85% seen once, with roughly 25% in the top ten. The specimen comprised peripheral blood, sampled 28 days after the second AZD1222 dose. Source of these receptors: an adult who received the AZD1222 COVID-19 vaccine.

The chain recombines TRBV6-5 with TRBJ1-5; 7 bases map to TRBD1. CDR1 MNHEY and CDR2 SVGAGI come from the germline V gene. J was trimmed by 7 bases and V by 5 bases; bases with no gene match: 5. This CDR3 region has 13 residues. The CDR3 here is CASSLGGGQPQHF. In nucleotides, the CDR3 is TGTGCCAGCAGTCTAGGGGGCGGGCAGCCCCAGCATTTT.

The chain links TRBV6-2 or TRBV6-3 to TRBJ2-1; D remains unclear. The V end was cut by 6 bases, the J end by 7 bases, with 13 bases between. The germline V gene encodes CDR1 MNHEY and CDR2 SVGEGT. The CDR3 consists of 13 residues. CDR3 protein: CASSVSPGNEQFF. In DNA, the CDR3 is TGTGCCAGCAGCGTTTCCCCCGGGAATGAGCAGTTCTTC.

The chain uses TRBV6-2 or TRBV6-3 and TRBJ2-3; 9 bases align to TRBD2. The V segment lost 5 bases and the J segment 1 base; nucleotides outside the gene matches: 4. There are 15 residues in the CDR3. From germline, CDR1 is MNHEY and CDR2 SVGEGT. The CDR3 DNA reads as TGTGCCAGCAGTGAGACTAGCGGACGCACAGATACGCAGTATTTT. This gives the protein CASSETSGRTDTQYF.

The V gene is TRBV6-5, the J gene TRBJ1-5, with TRBD1 as a possible D gene (6 bases). The germline gives CDR1 MNHEY, CDR2 SVGAGI. The CDR3 length is 16 residues. V was pared by 2 bases and J by 2 bases, with 13 bases between. CDR3 in amino acids: CASSYDGGAGNQPQHF. In DNA, the CDR3 is TGTGCCAGCAGTTACGATGGGGGCGCAGGCAATCAGCCCCAGCATTTT.

V gene TRBV9 combines with J gene TRBJ1-1, with D unclear. The CDR3 sequence is 13 residues long. The germline V and J ends were trimmed by 4 bases and 0 bases, with 7 bases remaining between them. Germline CDR1 SGDLS, CDR2 YYNGEE. The CDR3 spells CASSPVMNTEAFF. In DNA form, the CDR3 reads TGTGCCAGCAGCCCAGTCATGAACACTGAAGCTTTCTTT.

V is TRBV18 and J is TRBJ1-3; D ambiguous. The CDR3 extends over 17 amino acids. The V gene's germline CDR1 is KGHSH and CDR2 LQKENI. Trimming cost V 2 bases and J 0 bases, with 14 bases left between them. This CDR3 reads CASSPFTSADSGNTIYF. Written as DNA, the CDR3 is TGTGCCAGCTCACCATTCACATCGGCAGACTCTGGAAACACCATATATTTT.

The chain couples TRBV27 to TRBJ2-1; 9 bases line up with TRBD2. Per germline, CDR1 MNHEY and CDR2 SMNVEV (reference sequence). This CDR3 is built from 13 residues. J was trimmed by 8 bases and V by 7 bases; bases with no gene match: 6. CDR3 sequence: CASKTSGIHEQFF. For the CDR3, the DNA is TGTGCCAGCAAGACTAGCGGCATCCATGAGCAGTTCTTC.

This rearrangement joins TRBV28 to TRBJ1-2; 10 nucleotides match TRBD1. The CDR3 is 15 residues long. V was clipped by 7 bases and J by 1 base; unmatched bases: 6. Per germline, CDR1 MDHEN and CDR2 SYDVKM. CDR3 nucleotides: TGTGCCAGCACCTCCTGGGACAGGGGTAACTATGGCTACACCTTC. Its protein is CASTSWDRGNYGYTF.

The rearrangement links TRBV30 to TRBJ2-7; TRBD2 matches at 10 bases. The CDR3 length is 14 residues. The trim removed 3 bases at V and 3 bases at J, leaving 5 bases unmatched. Germline lookup yields CDR1 GTSNPN and CDR2 SVGIG (reference sequence). The CDR3 here is CAWSRLAGVYEQYF. The CDR3 DNA reads TGTGCCTGGAGCCGGCTAGCGGGGGTCTACGAGCAGTACTTC. Together with reference TRBV30 and TRBJ2-7, the CDR3 gives the full variable domain: SQTIHQWPATLVQPVGSPLSLECTVEGTSNPNLYWYRQAAGRGLQLLFYSVGIGQISSEVPQNLSASRPQDRQFILSSKKLLLSDSGFYLCAWSRLAGVYEQYFGPGTRLTVT.

V is TRBV5-1 and J is TRBJ2-7, with D perhaps TRBD1 (6 bases). This CDR3 comprises 17 residues. The germline gives CDR1 SGHRS, CDR2 YFSETQ. Trimming took 5 bases from V and 1 from J, leaving 22 bases between them. CDR3 sequence reads: CASSPRPTGMGSYEQYF. The DNA for the CDR3 is TGCGCCAGCAGTCCTAGACCCACAGGGATGGGGTCCTACGAGCAGTACTTC.

In this sample, this clone turned up once. The chain is built from TRBV28 and TRBJ1-5; D is unresolved. Per germline, CDR1 MDHEN and CDR2 SYDVKM. The CDR3 sequence is 15 residues long. With 5 bases removed from V and 0 bases from J, the gap between germline ends came to 11 bases. For the CDR3, the DNA is TGTGCCAGCAGTCACAGCCTCGATAGCAATCAGCCCCAGCATTTT. Amino acids: CASSHSLDSNQPQHF.

The gene calls are TRBV11-3 and TRBJ2-1, with TRBD2 matching over 7 bases. CDR1 and CDR2 (germline): SGHNT, YENEEA. There are 15 residues in the CDR3. V was pared by 1 base and J by 6 bases, with 6 bases of the junction left unmatched. The CDR3 region has the DNA TGTGCCAGCAGCTTAGGACTAGCTCAGGGCAATGAGCAGTTCTTC. As protein: CASSLGLAQGNEQFF. The full variable domain, its missing parts supplied by reference TRBV11-3 and TRBJ2-1, is EAGVVQSPRYKIIEKKQPVAFWCNPISGHNTLYWYLQNLGQGPELLIRYENEEAVDDSQLPKDRFSAERLKGVDSTLKIQPAELGDSAVYLCASSLGLAQGNEQFFGPGTRLTVL.

V gene TRBV29-1 combines with J gene TRBJ2-1; maybe TRBD2 (7 bases). Per germline, CDR1 SQVTM and CDR2 ANQGSEA. CDR3 length: 14 amino acids. The germline V and J ends were trimmed by 6 bases and 12 bases, with 24 bases remaining between them. The CDR3 is CSVRGGGMNERQFF. The CDR3, as DNA: TGCAGCGTCCGAGGGGGGGGGATGAATGAGCGGCAGTTCTTC.